The source of this TCR beta chain is a study of blood T cells in healthy people across ages. The second PCR ran about 6 to 11 cycles with a sample-barcoded 5' primer and J-beta primers. TCRdb called the 5' RACE reads again in MiXCR, with one record for every CDR3 protein. This sample has around 790,000 distinct CDR3 sequences, with approximately 48% found just once. Donors ranged from roughly 6 to 100 years old and were healthy Caucasians in Russia. Overall study results and limits: Greater diversity and more naive CD4+ cells were seen in long-lived donors than in aged donors.

The J segment lost 0 bases and the V segment lost 5 bases, leaving 4 bases of the junction unmatched. Per germline, CDR1 MNHEY and CDR2 SVGEGT. The CDR3 has 15 residues. On this clonotype itself: Its target is not known.

The chain joins TRBV6-2 or TRBV6-3 to TRBJ2-7; 10 bases are a match to TRBD2. The TCR originated in a man aged 60 to 69 in good health. Source material: blood. The CDR3 DNA reads as TGTGCCAGCAGTCGAGTAGCGGGAGGCTCCTACGAGCAGTACTTC. Residues: CASSRVAGGSYEQYF.